These 19 T cell receptor beta chains came from one sample sequenced in a study of cytomegalovirus exposure and HLA in healthy donors. Here immunoSEQ multiplex PCR was the method, and the copy in TCRdb shows in-frame clones only, minus some. Among 150,000 to 200,000 clones, roughly 86% were seen once, and the ten largest hold about 7.2%. Sequenced input: PBMCs. The receptors here all came from a young man in good health and CMV-seropositive.

The chain is built from TRBV5-4 and TRBJ2-7; 8 nucleotides agree with TRBD2. Germline V lookup: CDR1 SGHNT, CDR2 YYREEE (reference sequence). The CDR3 runs to 16 residues. With V trimmed by 0 bases and J by 5 bases, 10 bases remained unmatched. CDR3 coding DNA: TGTGCCAGCAGCTTGGAGCCGGGACTAGTAGGTGACGAGCAGTACTTC. Amino acid sequence: CASSLEPGLVGDEQYF.

The chain couples TRBV7-9 to TRBJ2-7; no clear D gene. CDR3 length equals 13 residues. With 4 bases removed from V and 5 bases from J, the gap between germline ends came to 12 bases. Germline V gives CDR1 SEHNR, CDR2 FQNEAQ (reference sequence). CDR3 nucleotide sequence: TGTGCCAGCAGCTATCTTTCGGTCGACGAGCAGTACTTC. Protein sequence: CASSYLSVDEQYF.

This chain uses TRBV29-1 with TRBJ2-2; 9 bases are a match to TRBD1. J lost 0 bases, V lost 7 bases, and 6 bases had no gene match. Germline CDR1 reads SQVTM; CDR2 reads ANQGSEA. The CDR3 spans 15 residues. The CDR3 DNA follows: TGCAGCGGTGGGGACAGGGTAGCGAACACCGGGGAGCTGTTTTTT. Translation gives CSGGDRVANTGELFF.

The CDR3, as DNA: TGTGCCAGCAGTTTTTCAGACAGGGACGCCCTTGAAGCTTTCTTT. This sequence encodes CASSFSDRDALEAFF. The chain recombines TRBV6-5 with TRBJ1-1, with TRBD1 identical over 7 bases. Trimming cost V 4 bases and J 7 bases; bases outside gene matches: 12. Looked up from germline, CDR1 is MNHEY and CDR2 is SVGAGI. The CDR3 contains 15 residues.

The gene calls are TRBV6-5 and TRBJ1-2; D is unclear. This CDR3 region has 16 residues. The germline V and J ends were trimmed by 0 bases and 7 bases, with 18 bases remaining between them. Looked up from germline, CDR1 is MNHEY and CDR2 is SVGAGI. In nucleotides, the CDR3 is TGTGCCAGCAGTTACTCGAGACATCGGAAAGCATCTGGCTACACCTTC. Amino acid sequence: CASSYSRHRKASGYTF.

This clone appeared once. This rearrangement joins TRBV9 to TRBJ2-7; D not resolved. The CDR3 covers 14 residues. The V end was cut by 0 bases, the J end by 3 bases, with 10 bases between. Germline-derived CDR1 and CDR2 are SGDLS and YYNGEE. The CDR3 here is CASSVEALGYEQYF. The CDR3, as DNA: TGTGCCAGCAGCGTAGAAGCCCTCGGCTACGAGCAGTACTTC. Based on the CDR3 plus reference TRBV9 and TRBJ2-7, the full variable domain is DSGVTQTPKHLITATGQRVTLRCSPRSGDLSVYWYQQSLDQGLQFLIQYYNGEERAKGNILERFSAQQFPDLHSELNLSSLELGDSALYFCASSVEALGYEQYFGPGTRLTVT.

The V gene is TRBV9, the J gene TRBJ2-5, with 9 bases identical to TRBD2. Losses at the gene ends were 0 bases for V and 5 bases for J; bases not matched to a gene: 8. This CDR3 has 16 amino acids. Per the germline V gene, CDR1 is SGDLS and CDR2 is YYNGEE. CDR3 region: CASSVAFSGSRETQYF. The CDR3 DNA reads TGTGCCAGCAGCGTAGCGTTTAGCGGGAGCAGGGAGACCCAGTACTTC. The whole variable domain, remainder taken from reference TRBV9 and TRBJ2-5, is DSGVTQTPKHLITATGQRVTLRCSPRSGDLSVYWYQQSLDQGLQFLIQYYNGEERAKGNILERFSAQQFPDLHSELNLSSLELGDSALYFCASSVAFSGSRETQYFGPGTRLLVL.

This rearrangement joins TRBV19 to TRBJ1-3, with D unclear. Looked up from germline, CDR1 is LNHDA and CDR2 is SQIVND (reference sequence). V was shortened by 1 base and J by 4 bases, with 11 bases between the two germline ends. The CDR3 runs 15 residues. The CDR3, as DNA: TGTGCCAGTAGTATAGGTGGCAGCCTCGGAAACACCATATATTTT. Translated, it gives CASSIGGSLGNTIYF.

The rearrangement joins TRBV15 to TRBJ2-5, with 8 nucleotides matching TRBD1. The junction had 5 bases not matched to a gene; V was cut back by 3 bases and J by 5 bases. CDR1 LNHNV and CDR2 YYDKDF come from the germline V gene (reference sequence). This CDR3 is 14 amino acids long. CDR3 residues: CATSSGQGHETQYF. DNA for the CDR3: TGTGCCACCAGCAGCGGACAGGGACACGAGACCCAGTACTTC.

The count of this clone is one. CDR3 sequence reads: CASGTPWGGRDEQYF. The CDR3 nucleotides read TGTGCCAGCGGAACCCCCTGGGGGGGTCGGGACGAGCAGTACTTC. The chain joins TRBV6-5 to TRBJ2-7, with 7 positions matching TRBD2. Losses at the gene ends were 8 bases for V and 5 bases for J; bases not matched to a gene: 15. CDR1 and CDR2 (germline): MNHEY, SVGAGI. CDR3 length: 15 residues.

The V gene is TRBV30, the J gene TRBJ2-7, with a tentative D call TRBD1 (5 bases). V shed 5 bases and J shed 2 bases, with 16 bases lying between them. Germline assignment: CDR1 GTSNPN and CDR2 SVGIG (reference sequence). The CDR3 is made up of 14 amino acids. The CDR3 protein is CAWGSGIMAYEQYF. The CDR3, as DNA: TGTGCCTGGGGATCAGGGATAATGGCCTACGAGCAGTACTTC.

The rearrangement joins TRBV19 to TRBJ1-1; no firm D call. The CDR3 loop spans 15 amino acids. CDR1 is LNHDA and CDR2 is SQIVND in the germline V gene (reference sequence). Deletions cut 2 bases from V and 0 bases from J, with 10 bases between. Written as DNA, the CDR3 is TGTGCCAGTAGTATACCGGGAGGAGTGAACACTGAAGCTTTCTTT. It is translated as CASSIPGGVNTEAFF.

Turning to this clone: This CDR3 is also generated by other DNA sequences in the sample. The DNA of the CDR3 is TGTGCCAGCAGCTTAGAGGGCCGCTCCTACGAGCAGTACTTC. It translates to CASSLEGRSYEQYF. V and J are TRBV7-9 and TRBJ2-7; no definite D call. Per germline, CDR1 SEHNR and CDR2 FQNEAQ (reference sequence). The CDR3 consists of 14 residues. Trimming removed 1 base from V and 0 bases from J, with 7 bases in between. Supplemented by reference TRBV7-9 and TRBJ2-7, the full variable domain reads DTGVSQNPRHKITKRGQNVTFRCDPISEHNRLYWYRQTLGQGPEFLTYFQNEAQLEKSRLLSDRFSAERPKGSFSTLEIQRTEQGDSAMYLCASSLEGRSYEQYFGPGTRLTVT.

The chain recombines TRBV2 with TRBJ2-5; 9 bases map to TRBD1. Trimming took 1 base from V and 5 from J; bases not matched to a gene: 5. The CDR3 is 15 amino acids. Germline CDR1 reads SNHLY; CDR2 reads FYNNEI. The CDR3 is CASSEGTGVWETQYF. The CDR3 bases are TGTGCCAGCAGTGAAGGGACAGGGGTGTGGGAGACCCAGTACTTC.

The DNA of the CDR3 is TGTGCCAGCAGCGTCCTTCCCCCGCCGGGAGATGGCTACACCTTC. Protein product: CASSVLPPPGDGYTF. This chain joins TRBV9 and TRBJ1-2, with D uncertain. V was clipped by 2 bases and J by 6 bases, with 17 bases between them. CDR1 and CDR2 from the germline V gene are SGDLS and YYNGEE. The CDR3 has 15 residues.

The chain is built from TRBV7-3 and TRBJ2-2; a weak D match, TRBD2 (5 bases). The CDR3 totals 14 residues. V shed 5 bases and J shed 7 bases, with 14 bases lying between them. CDR1 is SGHTA and CDR2 is FQGTGA in the germline V gene. CDR3 bases: TGTGCCAGCAGCCCCCTTCTAGCAGGCGGGGAGCTGTTTTTT. This encodes CASSPLLAGGELFF.

V gene TRBV19 combines with J gene TRBJ1-5, with D unresolved. CDR3 length equals 13 residues. Germline values: CDR1 LNHDA, CDR2 SQIVND (reference sequence). V was clipped by 5 bases and J by 5 bases, with 10 bases between them. The CDR3 here is CASSRRPDQPQHF. As DNA, the CDR3 is TGTGCCAGTAGTCGACGGCCGGATCAGCCCCAGCATTTT.

This clone was recorded a few times. This rearrangement joins TRBV6-6 to TRBJ1-5; D is ambiguous. Germline loops: CDR1 MNHNY, CDR2 SVGAGI (reference sequence). V lost 6 bases to trimming and J lost 6 bases, with 9 bases between them. The CDR3 consists of 12 residues. In nucleotides, the CDR3 is TGTGCCAGCAGCTCCGGACCTCAGCCCCAGCATTTT. Its protein product is CASSSGPQPQHF.

This chain connects TRBV5-6 to TRBJ1-3, with TRBD1 matching over 9 bases. V lost 4 bases, J lost 4 bases, and 18 bases stayed unmatched. The V gene's germline CDR1 is SGHDT and CDR2 YYEEEE. The CDR3 covers 19 residues. In DNA, the CDR3 is TGTGCCAGCAGCCCCCCCGCCGCCGCCGGGACAGGGAAAGGAAACACCATATATTTT. Residues: CASSPPAAAGTGKGNTIYF.